This T cell receptor beta chain was recovered during a study of T cell responses to AZD1222 COVID-19 vaccine. Here immunoSEQ multiplex PCR was the method, and the copy in TCRdb shows in-frame clones only, minus some. The profile covers about 120,000 clones, with 88% appearing a single time and less than 6.5% taken by the ten largest. For this clone: As yet, its antigen is unknown.

CDR1 is MNHEY, CDR2 SVGAGI, per germline. With 7 bases removed from V and 3 bases from J, the gap between germline ends came to 13 bases. CDR3 length: 14 residues. Study results and limitations: After the peak T cell response, and only then, were repertoires sampled.

The source was peripheral blood, collected on day 0 of AZD1222 vaccination. This clonotype was obtained from an adult in good health. This chain joins TRBV6-5 and TRBJ2-1; D is perhaps TRBD1 (7 bases). DNA of the CDR3: TGTGCCAGCACCCCGCGGGACAGCTACAATGAGCAGTTCTTC. Residues: CASTPRDSYNEQFF.